A selection of T cell receptor beta chains follows, all from one sample in a study of cytomegalovirus exposure and HLA in healthy donors. Produced via immunoSEQ multiplex PCR; TCRdb's table is partial and in-frame only. Here the sample spans about 130,000 clones, under 80% being singletons. Sequenced: PBMCs. These receptors originate from a woman aged 55-70 years in good health and CMV-seropositive. Both conserved end residues are part of each CDR3. A D gene is named only where the DNA matches it firmly. Clone size is given for some rows only: seen once, a few or many times, or a class if the clone is expanded.

TRBV28	TRBJ1-2	-	TRBD1	CASRPGTGPILQYGYTF	TGTGCCAGCAGGCCCGGGACAGGGCCGATACTACAATATGGCTACACCTTC
TRBV7-9	TRBJ2-7	-	-	CASSHSGTSRYEQYF	TGTGCCAGCAGTCACTCCGGGACATCTAGGTACGAGCAGTACTTC
TRBV11-2	TRBJ2-3	-	TRBD2	CASSLTIGSGGPIDTQYF	TGTGCCAGCAGCTTAACGATCGGGTCGGGAGGGCCTATAGATACGCAGTATTTT
TRBV5-1	TRBJ1-1	-	TRBD1	CASSLRAGTGRNTEAFF	TGCGCCAGCAGCTTGAGGGCAGGGACAGGGCGGAACACTGAAGCTTTCTTT
TRBV5-8	TRBJ1-2	-	TRBD1	CASSLLTGGPNYGYTF	TGTGCCAGCAGCTTATTGACAGGGGGCCCAAACTATGGCTACACCTTC
TRBV27	TRBJ1-1	-	-	CASSVGQNTEAFF	TGTGCCAGCAGTGTGGGCCAGAACACTGAAGCTTTCTTT
TRBV2	TRBJ2-7	-	-	CASSLIGTAGEQYF	TGTGCCAGCAGTTTAATAGGGACAGCGGGCGAGCAGTACTTC
TRBV29-1	TRBJ2-1	-	-	CSVTFGLLEGNEQFF	TGCAGCGTTACCTTTGGACTCTTGGAGGGGAATGAGCAGTTCTTC
TRBV7-2	TRBJ1-1	-	-	CASSRQYTEAFF	TGTGCCAGCAGTCGACAGTACACTGAAGCTTTCTTT
TRBV18	TRBJ2-5	few	-	CASSPPSGAEFGQYF	TGTGCCAGCTCACCACCGTCGGGTGCAGAGTTTGGGCAGTACTTC
TRBV7-7	TRBJ2-2	-	-	CASGAFSGELFF	TGTGCCAGCGGGGCTTTTTCCGGGGAGCTGTTTTTT
TRBV6-9	TRBJ2-7	-	-	CASSSFRGEQYF	TGTGCCAGCAGTTCATTCAGGGGTGAGCAGTACTTC
TRBV5-4	TRBJ2-1	-	TRBD2	CASGGEGLPEQFF	TGTGCCAGCGGGGGGGAGGGCCTTCCTGAGCAGTTCTTC
TRBV7-3	TRBJ2-5	-	TRBD1	CASSYRTGLLTPKETQYF	TGTGCCAGCAGCTACCGGACAGGGCTTCTTACCCCTAAAGAGACCCAGTACTTC
TRBV16	TRBJ1-2	-	-	CASSPRWEQANYGYTF	TGTGCCAGCAGCCCCCGATGGGAGCAAGCTAACTATGGCTACACCTTC
TRBV14	TRBJ2-7	-	-	CASSQESSYEQYF	TGTGCCAGCAGCCAAGAATCCAGCTACGAGCAGTACTTC
TRBV5-1	TRBJ2-7	-	-	CASSPSAYEQYF	TGCGCCAGCAGCCCGTCGGCCTACGAGCAGTACTTC
TRBV7-9	TRBJ1-2	few	-	CASSTTVSYGYTF	TGTGCCAGCAGCACAACAGTCAGCTATGGCTACACCTTC
TRBV12-1	TRBJ2-3	few	-	CARSSEWDYRTDTQYF	TGTGCCAGGTCAAGTGAGTGGGACTATCGCACAGATACGCAGTATTTT
TRBV2	TRBJ2-1	-	-	CASSESGLNFFF	TGTGCCAGCAGTGAAAGCGGCCTAAACTTTTTCTTC
TRBV12-5	TRBJ2-2	-	TRBD1	CASGSDRGGELFF	TGTGCTAGTGGGTCTGACAGGGGCGGGGAGCTGTTTTTT
TRBV7-9	TRBJ1-1	-	-	CASSLAQGSEAFF	TGTGCCAGCAGCTTGGCGCAGGGGTCTGAAGCTTTCTTT
TRBV5-5	TRBJ1-2	-	-	CASSLDRVNYGYTF	TGTGCCAGCAGCTTGGACCGGGTAAACTATGGCTACACCTTC
TRBV30	TRBJ2-1	-	-	CAWRGGYNEQFF	TGTGCCTGGAGAGGCGGGTACAATGAGCAGTTCTTC
TRBV19	TRBJ2-1	-	-	CASSIGRGSSYNEQFF	TGTGCCAGTAGTATAGGGCGGGGTAGCTCCTACAATGAGCAGTTCTTC
TRBV4-3	TRBJ1-6	-	-	CASSQDRYNSPLHF	TGCGCCAGCAGCCAAGATCGCTATAATTCACCCCTCCACTTT
TRBV7-9	TRBJ2-5	once	TRBD1	CASSSGTGWETQYF	TGTGCCAGCAGCTCGGGGACAGGGTGGGAGACCCAGTACTTC
TRBV4-3	TRBJ2-7	few	-	CASSQDLGPPFEQYF	TGCGCCAGCAGCCAAGATCTGGGCCCCCCCTTCGAGCAGTACTTC
TRBV6-4	TRBJ2-7	-	-	CASRGGSYEQYF	TGTGCCAGCAGAGGTGGGAGCTACGAGCAGTACTTC
TRBV5-8	TRBJ1-5	-	-	CASSSDLNSNQPQHF	TGTGCCAGCAGCTCCGACTTAAATAGCAATCAGCCCCAGCATTTT
TRBV18	TRBJ2-1	-	-	CASSPPLAQSSYNEQFF	TGTGCCAGCTCACCTCCACTAGCCCAGAGCTCCTACAATGAGCAGTTCTTC
TRBV6-6	TRBJ2-1	-	TRBD2	CASSLGLAGPRVEQFF	TGTGCCAGCAGTTTGGGACTAGCGGGGCCTCGGGTTGAGCAGTTCTTC
TRBV9	TRBJ1-4	-	-	CASSAGSNEKLFF	TGTGCCAGCAGCGCGGGGTCGAATGAAAAACTGTTTTTT
TRBV4-3	TRBJ2-6	-	TRBD1	CASSQVTGGSSGANVLTF	TGCGCCAGCAGCCAAGTGACAGGGGGCTCTTCTGGGGCCAACGTCCTGACTTTC
TRBV5-4	TRBJ2-7	-	TRBD2	CASSSTSGGSYEQYF	TGTGCCAGCAGCTCAACTAGCGGGGGCTCCTACGAGCAGTACTTC
TRBV7-2	TRBJ2-5	-	TRBD2	CASSFPSGVRETQYF	TGTGCCAGCAGCTTTCCTAGCGGGGTAAGAGAGACCCAGTACTTC
TRBV30	TRBJ2-6	-	TRBD1	CAWSMGQGNSGANVLTF	TGTGCCTGGAGTATGGGACAGGGGAACTCTGGGGCCAACGTCCTGACTTTC
TRBV6-5	TRBJ1-6	-	-	CASSYFEDSPLHF	TGTGCCAGCAGTTACTTCGAGGATTCACCCCTCCACTTT
TRBV27	TRBJ2-6	-	-	CASSLLRTGAGANVLTF	TGTGCCAGCAGTTTATTACGTACAGGCGCTGGGGCCAACGTCCTGACTTTC
TRBV5-6	TRBJ1-3	-	-	CASSLVQGDPGNTIYF	TGTGCCAGCAGCTTGGTACAGGGCGACCCTGGAAACACCATATATTTT
TRBV5-6	TRBJ2-7	once	TRBD2	CASSLAAGRGAQGEQYF	TGTGCCAGCAGCTTGGCCGCGGGGAGGGGTGCTCAAGGCGAGCAGTACTTC
TRBV5-8	TRBJ1-4	-	-	CASSSDRNEKLFF	TGTGCCAGCAGCTCGGACAGAAATGAAAAACTGTTTTTT
TRBV2	TRBJ2-2	-	-	CASRRHRAPDPRSGTGELFF	TGTGCTAGTAGGCGCCATCGCGCCCCGGATCCAAGGAGTGGGACCGGGGAGCTGTTTTTT
TRBV5-5	TRBJ2-6	-	TRBD1	CASSGGQGVLSGANVLTF	TGTGCCAGCAGCGGCGGACAGGGCGTTTTATCTGGGGCCAACGTCCTGACTTTC
TRBV5-8	TRBJ1-1	-	-	CASGSGGTEAFF	TGTGCCAGCGGGTCCGGAGGAACTGAAGCTTTCTTT
TRBV5-4	TRBJ1-4	-	TRBD1	CASSGTGDGSEKLFF	TGTGCCAGCTCCGGGACAGGGGATGGAAGTGAAAAACTGTTTTTT